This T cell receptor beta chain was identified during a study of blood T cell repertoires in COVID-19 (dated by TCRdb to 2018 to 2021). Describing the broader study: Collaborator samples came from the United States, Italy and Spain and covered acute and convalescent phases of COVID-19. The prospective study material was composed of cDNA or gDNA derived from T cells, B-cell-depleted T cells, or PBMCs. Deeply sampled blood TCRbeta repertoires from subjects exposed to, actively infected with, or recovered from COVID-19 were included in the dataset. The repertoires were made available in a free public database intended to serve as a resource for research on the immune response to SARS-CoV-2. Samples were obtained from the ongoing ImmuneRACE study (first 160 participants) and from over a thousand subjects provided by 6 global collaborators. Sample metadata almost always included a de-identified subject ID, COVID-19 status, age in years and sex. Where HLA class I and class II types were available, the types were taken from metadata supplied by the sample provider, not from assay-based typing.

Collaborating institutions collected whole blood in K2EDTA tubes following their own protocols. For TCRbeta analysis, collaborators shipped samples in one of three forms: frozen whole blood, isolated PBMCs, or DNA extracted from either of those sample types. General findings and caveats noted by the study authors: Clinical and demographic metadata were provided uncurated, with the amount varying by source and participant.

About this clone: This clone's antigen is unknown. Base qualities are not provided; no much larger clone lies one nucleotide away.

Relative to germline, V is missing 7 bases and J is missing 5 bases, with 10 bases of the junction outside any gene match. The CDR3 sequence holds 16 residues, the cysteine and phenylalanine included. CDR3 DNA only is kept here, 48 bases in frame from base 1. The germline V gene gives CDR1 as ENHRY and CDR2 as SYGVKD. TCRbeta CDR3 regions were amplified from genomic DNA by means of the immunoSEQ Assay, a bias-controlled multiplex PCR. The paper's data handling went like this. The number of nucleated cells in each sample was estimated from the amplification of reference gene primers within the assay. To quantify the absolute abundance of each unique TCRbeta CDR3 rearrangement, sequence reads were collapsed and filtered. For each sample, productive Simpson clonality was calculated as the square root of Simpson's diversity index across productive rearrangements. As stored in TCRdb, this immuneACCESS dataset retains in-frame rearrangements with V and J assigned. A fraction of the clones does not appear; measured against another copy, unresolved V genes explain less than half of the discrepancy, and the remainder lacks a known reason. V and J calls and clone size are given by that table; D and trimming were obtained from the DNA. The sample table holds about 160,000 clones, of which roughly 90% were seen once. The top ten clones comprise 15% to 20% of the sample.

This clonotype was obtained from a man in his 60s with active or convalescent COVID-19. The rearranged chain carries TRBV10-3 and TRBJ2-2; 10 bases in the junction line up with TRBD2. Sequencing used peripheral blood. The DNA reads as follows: TGTGCCATCATGACCCTAGCGGGAGTAGGTACCGGGGAGCTGTTTTTT. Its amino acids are CAIMTLAGVGTGELFF.